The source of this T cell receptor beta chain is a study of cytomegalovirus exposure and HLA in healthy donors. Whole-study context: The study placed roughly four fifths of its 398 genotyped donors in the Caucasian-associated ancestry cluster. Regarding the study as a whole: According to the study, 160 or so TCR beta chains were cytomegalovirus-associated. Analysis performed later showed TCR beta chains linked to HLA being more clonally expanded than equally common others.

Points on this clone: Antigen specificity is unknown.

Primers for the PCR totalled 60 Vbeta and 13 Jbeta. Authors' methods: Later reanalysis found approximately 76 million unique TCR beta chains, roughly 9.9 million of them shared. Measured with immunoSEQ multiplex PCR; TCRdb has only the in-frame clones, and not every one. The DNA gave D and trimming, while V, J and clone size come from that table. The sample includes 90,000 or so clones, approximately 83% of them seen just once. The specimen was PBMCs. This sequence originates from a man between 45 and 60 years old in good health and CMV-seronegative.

CDR3 loop: CASSISGGNYNEQFF. CDR3 bases: TGTGCCAGCAGCATTTCAGGGGGCAACTACAATGAGCAGTTCTTC. The genes are TRBV25-1 and TRBJ2-1, with 8 bases identical to TRBD1. The CDR3 extends over 15 amino acids. V was clipped by 6 bases and J by 3 bases; unmatched bases: 7. Per the germline V gene, CDR1 is MGHDK and CDR2 is SYGVNS.